This T cell receptor (beta chain) came from a study of human T cells and chemical hapten exposure. Time point indicated: patch test 1, 2 weeks after DPC sensitization. Treatment indicated: therapeutic diphenylcyclopropenone sensitization with weekly scalp DPC. In the authors' workflow: Samples contained a median of approximately 100,000 TCRs, with a range of roughly 23,224 to 700,000. TCRdb called the RACE reads again in MiXCR, with one record for every CDR3 protein. The V and J calls were not made by the authors but by TCRdb's processing. The data show around 380,000 distinct CDR3 sequences, with about 4.8% seen just once and around 2% held by the top ten. Study-level findings and limits: Positive correlation was observed between PT1 expanded TCR counts and patch test score.

In this sample, this clonotype turned up many times. Its matching antigen is unknown. This specimen was whole blood, taken in connection with sensitization to the hapten diphenylcyclopropenone (DPC). The receptor's source is a woman aged 45-59 years with alopecia areata. Some clones in this sample may be carry-over from other donors' samples.

CDR3 nucleotides: TGTGCTAGTGGTTTGCCTCCCGGGGGGGATGGCTACACCTTC. It is translated as CASGLPPGGDGYTF. This chain connects TRBV12-5 to TRBJ1-2, with a possible D match to TRBD1 (5 bases). This CDR3 comprises 14 residues. The germline V and J ends were trimmed by 2 bases and 6 bases, with 13 bases remaining between them. The germline CDR1 and CDR2 sequences are LGHNT and FRNRAP.